Following are 22 T cell receptor beta chains from one sample sequenced in a study of blood T cells in healthy people across ages. Primed by a sample-barcoded 5' primer and a J-beta primer mix, a second PCR proceeded for roughly 7 to 12 cycles. TCRdb redid the calling of the 5' RACE reads with MiXCR, one entry per CDR3 protein. The table lists approximately 780,000 distinct CDR3 sequences, roughly 24% of them singletons. The same data also contributed to another study, on T cells of mothers and their children.

Source material: blood. The receptors derive from a boy between 10 and 17 years old in good health.

This clonotype showed up just a few times. One end of the junction does not line up with germline, which may come from a read error. This sequence joins TRBV27 and TRBJ1-5; TRBD1 aligns across 8 bases. The CDR3 spans 14 residues. Germline loops: CDR1 MNHEY, CDR2 SMNVEV (reference sequence). CDR3 sequence reads: CASSLTGARQPQHF. CDR3 nucleotides: TGTGCCAGCAGTTTGACAGGGGCAAGACAGCCTCAGCACTTT.

This clonotype turned up a few times. The chain recombines TRBV24-1 with TRBJ2-5, with 11 bases matching TRBD2. The CDR3 runs 16 residues. Germline CDR1 is KGHDR and CDR2 is SFDVKD. With 3 bases clipped from V and 0 bases from J, the junction kept 2 bases outside the gene matches. CDR3 region: CATSDQGLADQETQYF. Here the CDR3 DNA reads TGTGCCACCAGTGATCAGGGACTAGCGGACCAAGAGACCCAGTACTTC.

This sequence joins TRBV7-7 and TRBJ2-2, with 10 bases lining up with TRBD1. V trimming: 5 bases; J trimming: 7 bases; junction bases outside the gene matches: 4. The germline gives CDR1 SSHAT, CDR2 FNYEAQ (reference sequence). The length of the CDR3 is 14 residues. In DNA, the CDR3 is TGTGCCAGCAGCGGACAGGGGGACGGCGGGGAGCTGTTTTTT. Its translation is CASSGQGDGGELFF.

This rearrangement joins TRBV18 to TRBJ2-7; TRBD2 is a possible D gene (5 bases). Trimming stripped 3 bases from V and 2 bases from J, with 17 bases between. The CDR3 covers 16 residues. Germline lookup yields CDR1 KGHSH and CDR2 LQKENI. CDR3 sequence (DNA): TGTGCCAGCTCACCTATTCGTCGGGATGGAACCTACGAGCAGTACTTC. This encodes CASSPIRRDGTYEQYF.

The chain has TRBV4-1 and TRBJ2-1; D may be TRBD2 (5 bases). The J call is doubtful: the DNA matches TRBJ2-7 better. The CDR3 totals 15 residues. Germline values: CDR1 MGHRA, CDR2 YSYEKL. DNA for the CDR3: TGCGCCAGCAGCCAAGAGAGTGGGAGAGCCTACGAGCAGTACTTC. Residues: CASSQESGRAYEQYF.

The gene calls are TRBV2 and TRBJ2-5, with D perhaps being TRBD1 or TRBD2 (5 bases each). Matching the DNA end better, TRBJ2-1 makes the J call doubtful. The CDR3 loop spans 15 amino acids. Per germline, CDR1 SNHLY and CDR2 FYNNEI. CDR3 in DNA: TGTGCCAGCAGTGCCACAACCTTGAGGGGTGGTGAGCAGTTCTTC. It is translated as CASSATTLRGGEQFF.

This clonotype showed up just a few times. J is TRBJ2-5 and V is TRBV20-1; either TRBD1 or TRBD2 may supply D (5 bases each). The CDR3 has 15 amino acids. Germline V CDR1 and CDR2: DFQATT, SNEGSKA (reference sequence). The V end was cut by 3 bases, the J end by 4 bases, with 18 bases between. CDR3 loop: CSASSGTDDSETQYF. CDR3 in DNA: TGCAGTGCTAGCTCCGGGACCGACGATTCAGAGACCCAGTACTTC.

The sample holds a few counts of this clonotype. The genes are TRBV20-1 and TRBJ2-1, with TRBD2 matching over 11 bases. Unmatched junction bases numbered 5, after V lost 3 bases and J lost 4 bases. CDR1 DFQATT and CDR2 SNEGSKA come from the germline V gene (reference sequence). The CDR3 is 15 residues long. CDR3 sequence (DNA): TGCAGTGCTAGGCTAGCGGGGGGCCTATACAATGAGCAGTTCTTC. Translating it yields CSARLAGGLYNEQFF.

This clonotype was observed a handful of times. The chain has TRBV2 and TRBJ2-5, with D possibly matching TRBD2 (5 bases). Trimming left V 0 bases short and J 5 bases short, with 10 bases between. From germline, CDR1 is SNHLY and CDR2 FYNNEI. The CDR3 is 14 amino acids. This chain's CDR3 is CASSEALWRETQYF. CDR3 in DNA: TGTGCCAGCAGTGAAGCGCTTTGGAGGGAGACCCAGTACTTC.

This rearrangement joins TRBV7-3 to TRBJ2-1, with 15 bases matching TRBD2. The V segment lost 10 bases and the J segment 10 bases; nucleotides outside the gene matches: 8. The CDR3 length is 14 residues. Germline CDR1 and CDR2: SGHTA and FQGTGA. In DNA, the CDR3 is TGTGCCACCCGGACTAGCGGGGGGGCAGAGGAGCAGTTCTTC. Translation: CATRTSGGAEEQFF.

V and J are TRBV13 and TRBJ2-6; D not certain. The CDR3 contains 18 residues. The germline V gene has CDR1 PRHDT and CDR2 FYEKMQ (reference sequence). Between the trimmed V and J ends, which lost 10 bases and 1 base, there was a span of 23 bases. The CDR3 loop reads CATRSPPTAGSGANVLTF. The CDR3 nucleotides read TGTGCCACCAGAAGTCCCCCGACTGCCGGGTCTGGGGCCAACGTCCTGACTTTC.

This clonotype was found a few times. This CDR3 is CASSQVFNQPQHF. CDR3 sequence (DNA): TGCGCCAGCAGCCAAGTTTTTAATCAGCCCCAGCATTTT. The rearrangement joins TRBV4-1 to TRBJ1-5; D gene ambiguous. This CDR3 is built from 13 residues. Germline V gives CDR1 MGHRA, CDR2 YSYEKL. V lost 1 base and J 4 bases, leaving 5 bases between the germline ends.

The chain couples TRBV20-1 to TRBJ2-7; 7 nucleotides align to TRBD2. The CDR3 spans 19 residues. The V and J ends lost 1 base and 4 bases, in that order; junction bases with no gene match: 22. Germline values: CDR1 DFQATT, CDR2 SNEGSKA (reference sequence). CDR3 sequence reads: CSARVPKRGNYQSLYEQYF. In DNA, the CDR3 is TGCAGTGCTAGAGTACCTAAGCGGGGAAACTACCAGAGTCTTTACGAGCAGTACTTC.

The rearrangement links TRBV7-9 to TRBJ2-5, with TRBD1 identical over 7 bases. Germline assignment: CDR1 SEHNR and CDR2 FQNEAQ (reference sequence). With 2 bases clipped from V and 7 bases from J, the junction kept 4 bases outside the gene matches. This CDR3 spans 13 amino acids. Here the CDR3 DNA reads TGTGCCAGCAGCTTAACAGGGGTAGTGACCCAGTACTTC. It codes for CASSLTGVVTQYF.

This rearrangement joins TRBV6-1 to TRBJ2-4; the D call may be TRBD1 or TRBD2 (5 bases each). The V gene lost 3 bases and the J gene lost 6 bases, with 18 bases spanning the gap. CDR3 length equals 16 residues. CDR1 is MNHNS, CDR2 SASEGT, per germline. DNA for the CDR3: TGTGCCAGCAGTGATTTCGCCGGGACCCTTATAAACATTCAGTACTTC. It codes for CASSDFAGTLINIQYF.

The V call is TRBV18, the J call TRBJ2-7; no firm D call. The CDR3 has 13 residues. Trimming took 7 bases from V and 3 from J, leaving 13 bases between them. The germline V gene encodes CDR1 KGHSH and CDR2 LQKENI. CDR3 DNA sequence: TGTGCCAGCTTTGCGAGTGATAGCTACGAGCAGTACTTC. Translation gives CASFASDSYEQYF.

The genes are TRBV29-1 and TRBJ2-7; 7 nucleotides match TRBD2. This CDR3 spans 17 amino acids. Germline V lookup: CDR1 SQVTM, CDR2 ANQGSEA. V lost 4 bases to trimming and J lost 0 bases; unmatched junction nucleotides: 15. CDR3 sequence: CSVGGTGEGFSSYEQYF. CDR3 coding DNA: TGCAGCGTTGGGGGGACTGGGGAGGGATTCTCCTCCTACGAGCAGTACTTC.

This clonotype was counted a few times. The genes are TRBV5-1 and TRBJ2-2, with TRBD1 as a possible D gene (5 bases). This CDR3 region has 15 residues. Germline V lookup: CDR1 SGHRS, CDR2 YFSETQ. Trimming removed 3 bases at V and 4 bases at J, with 13 bases between. The CDR3 coding sequence is TGCGCCAGCAGCTCCGATGACAGTCCCACCGGGGAGCTGTTTTTT. This gives the protein CASSSDDSPTGELFF.

The chain combines TRBV2 with TRBJ2-7; a weak D match, TRBD1 (6 bases). V lost 8 bases and J 3 bases, leaving 11 bases between the germline ends. The CDR3 contains 12 residues. Germline CDR1 and CDR2: SNHLY and FYNNEI. CDR3 nucleotide sequence: TGTGCCAGCCAGGACAGTTACTACGAGCAGTACTTC. Its protein is CASQDSYYEQYF.

The chain has TRBV29-1 and TRBJ2-2, with D possibly matching TRBD2 (5 bases). Germline loops: CDR1 SQVTM, CDR2 ANQGSEA. This CDR3 contains 11 residues. The ends were cut back, 4 bases at V and 6 bases at J, with 6 bases in the middle. The CDR3 DNA reads TGCAGCGTTGCCGGGGCCGGGGAGCTGTTTTTT. This codes for CSVAGAGELFF.

This clonotype was counted a few times. The chain has TRBV6-5 and TRBJ2-1, with D tentatively TRBD1 (5 bases). Germline values: CDR1 MNHEY, CDR2 SVGAGI. Trimming left V 4 bases short and J 6 bases short, with 10 bases between. CDR3 size: 13 residues. Here the CDR3 DNA reads TGTGCCAGCAGTTTCTCCAGGGCCAATGAGCAGTTCTTC. As protein: CASSFSRANEQFF.

This clonotype was picked up one time. The chain uses TRBV12-3 or TRBV12-4 and TRBJ2-3, with D uncertain. V shed 5 bases and J shed 2 bases, with 14 bases lying between them. The CDR3 runs 15 residues. CDR3 sequence: CASSVLKTVTDTQYF. CDR3 in DNA: TGTGCCAGCAGTGTCCTGAAAACGGTCACAGATACGCAGTATTTT.